These 12 T cell receptor beta chains were sequenced from one sample in a study of blood T cells in healthy people across ages. Alongside a J-beta primer mix, a sample-barcoded 5' primer served in a second PCR lasting roughly 7 to 11 cycles. TCRdb analysed the 5' RACE reads with MiXCR anew, one entry per CDR3 protein. The sample lists 800,000 or so distinct CDR3 sequences; more than 35% were seen once. The specimen sequenced was blood. These TCRs come from an older man in good health.

This clonotype came up a few times. The CDR3 DNA reads TGCAGTGCCACCCGAAGCGGGGGTGGGGATGAGCAGTTCTTC. This sequence encodes CSATRSGGGDEQFF. The V and J genes are TRBV20-1 and TRBJ2-1, with TRBD2 matching 8 bases. The CDR3 is made up of 14 amino acids. CDR1 DFQATT and CDR2 SNEGSKA come from the germline V gene (reference sequence). Losses at the gene ends were 6 bases for V and 8 bases for J; bases not matched to a gene: 12.

The V and J genes are TRBV12-3 or TRBV12-4 and TRBJ2-1; 8 bases fit TRBD2. V trimming: 4 bases; J trimming: 9 bases; junction bases outside the gene matches: 11. This CDR3 contains 15 residues. The CDR3 region has the DNA TGTGCCAGCAGTTCCGTAGGTAGCGGGATTGGTGAGCAGTTCTTC. This gives the protein CASSSVGSGIGEQFF.

This clonotype was counted many times. This chain uses TRBV7-2 with TRBJ2-1; TRBD2 aligns across 12 bases. The CDR3 loop spans 18 amino acids. Trimming took 3 bases from V and 7 from J; bases not matched to a gene: 13. The germline gives CDR1 SGHTA, CDR2 FQGNSA. The CDR3 coding sequence is TGTGCCAGCAGCTTTGGGGCCCCGACTAGCGGGAGTAGAAATGAGCAGTTCTTC. This encodes CASSFGAPTSGSRNEQFF.

This clonotype occurred a few times. The chain employs TRBV28 and TRBJ2-1; D possibly corresponds to TRBD2 (6 bases). Germline-derived CDR1 and CDR2 are MDHEN and SYDVKM. V shed 2 bases and J shed 0 bases, with 14 bases lying between them. The CDR3 has 17 amino acids. The CDR3 protein is CASSLGRGGTSYNEQFF. In DNA, the CDR3 is TGTGCCAGCAGTTTAGGGCGCGGCGGGACCTCCTACAATGAGCAGTTCTTC.

This clonotype was detected ten times or more. This chain joins TRBV29-1 and TRBJ2-3; TRBD2 might be the D (6 bases). Germline values: CDR1 SQVTM, CDR2 ANQGSEA. The CDR3 is 13 amino acids. V lost 4 bases and J 6 bases, leaving 14 bases between the germline ends. The CDR3 spells CSVGGGKGDTQYF. Here the CDR3 DNA reads TGCAGCGTTGGAGGCGGGAAAGGGGATACGCAGTATTTT.

This clonotype was detected a few times. The CDR3 DNA reads as TGTGCCATCAGTGAGCCGAACAGGGGAGAGACCCAGTACTTC. Translating gives CAISEPNRGETQYF. The gene calls are TRBV10-3 and TRBJ2-5; 7 bases agree with TRBD1. Germline values: CDR1 ENHRY, CDR2 SYGVKD. The CDR3 consists of 14 residues. V trimming: 2 bases; J trimming: 4 bases; junction bases outside the gene matches: 4.

This clonotype has at least ten counts. The gene calls are TRBV24-1 and TRBJ2-3, with D maybe TRBD1 (6 bases). Per germline, CDR1 KGHDR and CDR2 SFDVKD. This CDR3 spans 15 amino acids. V shed 5 bases and J shed 5 bases, with 16 bases lying between them. The CDR3 region is CATSAGAGALDTQYF. The CDR3 DNA reads TGTGCCACCAGTGCTGGAGCAGGGGCCCTAGATACGCAGTATTTT.

This chain connects TRBV7-3 to TRBJ1-2; a possible D gene is TRBD1 (5 bases). Trimming cost V 5 bases and J 2 bases, with 12 bases left between them. Germline values: CDR1 SGHTA, CDR2 FQGTGA. This CDR3 is built from 14 residues. CDR3 region: CASSPSAGNYGYTF. The DNA for the CDR3 is TGTGCCAGCAGCCCTTCCGCAGGGAACTATGGCTACACCTTC.

V gene TRBV7-9 combines with J gene TRBJ1-5; maybe TRBD1 (5 bases). This CDR3 contains 14 residues. CDR1 is SEHNR, CDR2 FQNEAQ, per germline (reference sequence). Between the trimmed V and J ends, which lost 8 bases and 4 bases, there was a span of 15 bases. The CDR3 nucleotides are TGTGCCAGCTCCCGTGCGGGGGATAATCAGCCCCAGCATTTT. Translation gives CASSRAGDNQPQHF. Using reference TRBV7-9 and TRBJ1-5 for the parts outside the CDR3, the full variable domain is DTGVSQNPRHKITKRGQNVTFRCDPISEHNRLYWYRQTLGQGPEFLTYFQNEAQLEKSRLLSDRFSAERPKGSFSTLEIQRTEQGDSAMYLCASSRAGDNQPQHFGDGTRLSIL.

This clonotype was seen more than once but under ten times. This chain connects TRBV7-8 to TRBJ2-7; 8 bases are a match to TRBD1. This CDR3 spans 16 amino acids. V lost 4 bases to trimming and J lost 4 bases; unmatched junction nucleotides: 12. The germline gives CDR1 SGHVS, CDR2 FQNEAQ. The CDR3 DNA follows: TGTGCCAGCAGCTCAATATCCGGGACAGGAACATACGAGCAGTACTTC. Its translation: CASSSISGTGTYEQYF.

This clonotype was recorded at least ten times. The rearrangement joins TRBV7-2 to TRBJ2-1; no clear D. Germline CDR1 is SGHTA and CDR2 is FQGNSA. V was clipped by 1 base and J by 7 bases, with 8 bases between them. The CDR3 contains 13 residues. CDR3 sequence: CASSLGRLNEQFF. CDR3 DNA: TGTGCCAGCAGCTTAGGTCGCCTTAATGAGCAGTTCTTC.

This clonotype was observed a few times. A much larger clone lies one base from this, so it may be a read error. This chain uses TRBV6-6 with TRBJ2-5; tentatively, D is TRBD2 (6 bases). Germline V gene data show CDR1 as MNHNY and CDR2 as SVGAGI (reference sequence). CDR3 size: 13 residues. V was clipped by 2 bases and J by 11 bases, with 15 bases between them. The DNA of the CDR3 is TGTGCCAGCAGTTACGGAGGGTCGGAAGAGCAGTACTTC. Its protein product is CASSYGGSEEQYF.